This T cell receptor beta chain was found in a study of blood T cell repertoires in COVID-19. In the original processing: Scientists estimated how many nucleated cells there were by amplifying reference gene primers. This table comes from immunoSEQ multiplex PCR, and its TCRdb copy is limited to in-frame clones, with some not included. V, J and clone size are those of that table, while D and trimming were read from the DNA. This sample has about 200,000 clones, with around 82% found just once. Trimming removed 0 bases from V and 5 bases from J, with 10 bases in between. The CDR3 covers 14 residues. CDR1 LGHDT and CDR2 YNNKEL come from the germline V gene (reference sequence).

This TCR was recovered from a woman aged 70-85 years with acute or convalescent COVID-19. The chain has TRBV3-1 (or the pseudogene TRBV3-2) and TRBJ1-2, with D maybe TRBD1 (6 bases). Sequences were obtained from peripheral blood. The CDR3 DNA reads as TGTGCCAGCAGCCAAGATCCCAGGGGATATGGCTACACCTTC. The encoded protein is CASSQDPRGYGYTF.